The following is a T cell receptor beta chain sequence with its context. Its antigen is still unknown. The data originate from a study of T cell responses to AZD1222 COVID-19 vaccine. Per germline, CDR1 MNHEY and CDR2 SVGEGT. The CDR3 is 15 amino acids. Trimming removed 0 bases at V and 4 bases at J, with 10 bases between. Generated by immunoSEQ multiplex PCR, the TCRdb table keeps only in-frame clones and is missing some. Among 80,000 to 95,000 clones listed, more than 80% were seen once. Study conclusions and caveats: The study found vaccine-associated CD4 TCRs spanning spike, dominant at 160-218 and 743-854.

V is TRBV6-2 or TRBV6-3 and J is TRBJ1-5; no clear D. The TCR originated in an adult in good health. Here the sequenced sample was peripheral blood, taken on day 0 of AZD1222 vaccination. The CDR3 loop is CASSYSMRRNQPQHF. The CDR3 DNA follows: TGTGCCAGCAGTTACTCGATGCGTCGGAATCAGCCCCAGCATTTT.